Shown below are 16 T cell receptor beta chains from a single sample sequenced in a study of cytomegalovirus exposure and HLA in healthy donors. The study ran its PCR with 60 Vbeta and 13 Jbeta primers. Clones were sequenced by immunoSEQ multiplex PCR, and TCRdb holds only the in-frame ones, with some missing. The data hold roughly 45,000 clones, with 51% observed a single time. Material: PBMCs. The receptors come from a man aged 55 to 70 in good health and CMV-seronegative.

This chain connects TRBV5-1 to TRBJ2-7, with 8 bases fitting TRBD2. Germline assignment: CDR1 SGHRS and CDR2 YFSETQ. The junction had 10 bases not matched to a gene; V was cut back by 0 bases and J by 5 bases. The CDR3 length is 16 residues. The CDR3: CASSLAGLAGVHEQYF. In nucleotides, the CDR3 is TGCGCCAGCAGCTTGGCGGGGCTAGCGGGCGTCCACGAGCAGTACTTC. Supplemented by reference TRBV5-1 and TRBJ2-7, the full variable domain reads KAGVTQTPRYLIKTRGQQVTLSCSPISGHRSVSWYQQTPGQGLQFLFEYFSETQRNKGNFPGRFSGRQFSNSRSEMNVSTLELGDSALYLCASSLAGLAGVHEQYFGPGTRLTVT.

This clone was counted only a few times. V and J are TRBV7-2 and TRBJ2-3, with 12 bases fitting TRBD2. The CDR3 has 16 residues. Germline CDR1 reads SGHTA; CDR2 reads FQGNSA. V was pared by 6 bases and J by 2 bases, with 6 bases of the junction left unmatched. The CDR3 DNA follows: TGTGCCAGCAGAGCCGGACTAGCGGGGAACACAGATACGCAGTATTTT. Residues: CASRAGLAGNTDTQYF.

The chain recombines TRBV4-1 with TRBJ1-2, with D perhaps matching TRBD1 (6 bases). Germline V gives CDR1 MGHRA, CDR2 YSYEKL. CDR3 length equals 18 residues. V lost 4 bases and J lost 7, with 28 bases in between. The CDR3: CASSPENRGRQGWVGYTF. DNA of the CDR3: TGCGCCAGCAGCCCCGAGAACCGAGGGCGGCAGGGGTGGGTTGGCTACACCTTC.

This clone turned up a few times. This chain links TRBV5-6 with TRBJ2-7; 9 positions match TRBD1. V trimming: 3 bases; J trimming: 1 base; junction bases outside the gene matches: 5. The CDR3 spans 15 residues. Germline CDR1 SGHDT, CDR2 YYEEEE. This CDR3 is CASSWKDRGSYEQYF. The CDR3 coding sequence is TGTGCCAGCAGCTGGAAGGACAGGGGATCCTACGAGCAGTACTTC.

A few counts support this clone. This chain connects TRBV5-6 to TRBJ1-2, with D perhaps TRBD1 (6 bases). Germline V lookup: CDR1 SGHDT, CDR2 YYEEEE. Between the trimmed V and J ends, which lost 7 bases and 1 base, there was a span of 14 bases. CDR3 length: 14 residues. CDR3 sequence (DNA): TGTGCCAGCCAACGGGACATTGATAACTATGGCTACACCTTC. This codes for CASQRDIDNYGYTF.

The chain joins TRBV7-2 to TRBJ2-7; TRBD2 matches at 7 bases. The V segment lost 5 bases and the J segment 1 base; nucleotides outside the gene matches: 8. Germline values: CDR1 SGHTA, CDR2 FQGNSA. This CDR3 is built from 15 residues. CDR3 loop: CASSPGGAGSYEQYF. CDR3 DNA: TGTGCCAGCAGCCCGGGAGGAGCGGGTTCCTACGAGCAGTACTTC.

V is TRBV7-9 and J is TRBJ1-1; 8 bases align to TRBD1. Germline CDR1 SEHNR, CDR2 FQNEAQ (reference sequence). Trimming took 1 base from V and 8 from J; bases not matched to a gene: 3. The CDR3 loop spans 13 amino acids. The CDR3 here is CASSLDQGAEAFF. As DNA, the CDR3 is TGTGCCAGCAGCTTAGATCAGGGGGCCGAAGCTTTCTTT.

As for this clone: One end of the junction is discordant with germline, which a read error may explain. The rearrangement links TRBV7-8 to TRBJ2-7, with D possibly being TRBD2 (5 bases). The CDR3 is 15 amino acids. Germline loops: CDR1 SGHVS, CDR2 FQNEAQ. CDR3 sequence reads: CAGSLVRTGGREQYF. The CDR3 DNA reads as TGTGCCGGCAGCTTAGTCCGGACTGGAGGCCGCGAGCAGTACTTC. Full variable domain (rest looked up from reference TRBV7-8 and TRBJ2-7): GAGVSQSPRYKVAKRGQDVALRCDPISGHVSLFWYQQALGQGPEFLTYFQNEAQLDKSGLPSDRFFAERPEGSVSTLKIQRTQQEDSAVYLCAGSLVRTGGREQYFGPGTRLTVT.

The table lists this clone with a few counts. The rearrangement uses TRBV6-6 and TRBJ2-5; TRBD2 might be the D (6 bases). The CDR3 totals 15 residues. The germline CDR1 and CDR2 sequences are MNHNY and SVGAGI (reference sequence). With 0 bases removed from V and 3 bases from J, the gap between germline ends came to 11 bases. The CDR3 here is CASSYSTGEEETQYF. The CDR3 DNA sequence: TGTGCCAGCAGTTACTCGACGGGAGAGGAAGAGACCCAGTACTTC.

The V and J genes are TRBV27 and TRBJ1-5, with no clear D. V dropped 8 bases and J dropped 5 bases, with 10 bases sitting between them. The CDR3 runs 12 residues. Germline CDR1 and CDR2: MNHEY and SMNVEV (reference sequence). This chain's CDR3 is CASCREDQPQHF. DNA for the CDR3: TGTGCCAGCTGCAGAGAGGATCAGCCCCAGCATTTT.

This clone occurred a few times. The chain couples TRBV6-5 to TRBJ2-7, with D possibly being TRBD1 (5 bases). Trimming shortened V by 6 bases and J by 5 bases, and 17 bases separated the two germline ends. Germline CDR1 is MNHEY and CDR2 is SVGAGI. This CDR3 has 14 residues. The CDR3 DNA sequence: TGTGCCAGCAGGATGGCCAGGGTCAACCACGAGCAGTACTTC. Translated, it gives CASRMARVNHEQYF.

The chain links TRBV5-4 to TRBJ2-7, with TRBD2 matching over 8 bases. The CDR3 consists of 16 residues. With V trimmed by 4 bases and J by 2 bases, 11 bases remained unmatched. Germline V lookup: CDR1 SGHNT, CDR2 YYREEE (reference sequence). The CDR3 region is CASSLGWSGGTYEQYF. DNA for the CDR3: TGTGCCAGCAGCCTGGGCTGGAGCGGGGGAACCTACGAGCAGTACTTC.

This chain joins TRBV30 and TRBJ2-6; D is undetermined. CDR1 and CDR2 (germline): GTSNPN, SVGIG (reference sequence). The CDR3 sequence is 17 residues long. Trimming removed 1 base from V and 0 bases from J, with 13 bases in between. CDR3 DNA sequence: TGTGCCTGGAGTGCCTCTTTTGGCCTCTCTGGGGCCAACGTCCTGACTTTC. The encoded protein is CAWSASFGLSGANVLTF.

This CDR3 reads CASSVTGGGDYGYTF. CDR3 in DNA: TGTGCCAGCAGTGTCACCGGGGGAGGCGACTATGGCTACACCTTC. J is TRBJ1-2 and V is TRBV6-4, with D possibly TRBD1 on 5 matching bases. The CDR3 loop spans 15 amino acids. CDR1 and CDR2 from the germline V gene are MRHNA and SNTAGT. The V end lost 4 bases, the J end lost 3 bases, and 15 bases lay between the germline ends.

The V gene is TRBV6-4, the J gene TRBJ2-2, with 9 bases fitting TRBD1. The CDR3 spans 14 residues. V lost 5 bases and J lost 5; bases outside the gene matches: 3. In germline, CDR1 is MRHNA, CDR2 SNTAGT. CDR3 residues: CASSRDRVTGELFF. The CDR3 region has the DNA TGTGCCAGCAGTCGGGACAGGGTGACCGGGGAGCTGTTTTTT.

This chain connects TRBV6-5 to TRBJ1-1, with unresolved D. The CDR3 has 13 residues. Germline-derived CDR1 and CDR2 are MNHEY and SVGAGI. Trimming removed 4 bases from V and 5 bases from J, with 11 bases in between. The chain's CDR3 is CASSFRSGTEAFF. The CDR3 DNA sequence: TGTGCCAGCAGTTTCCGGTCGGGGACTGAAGCTTTCTTT.